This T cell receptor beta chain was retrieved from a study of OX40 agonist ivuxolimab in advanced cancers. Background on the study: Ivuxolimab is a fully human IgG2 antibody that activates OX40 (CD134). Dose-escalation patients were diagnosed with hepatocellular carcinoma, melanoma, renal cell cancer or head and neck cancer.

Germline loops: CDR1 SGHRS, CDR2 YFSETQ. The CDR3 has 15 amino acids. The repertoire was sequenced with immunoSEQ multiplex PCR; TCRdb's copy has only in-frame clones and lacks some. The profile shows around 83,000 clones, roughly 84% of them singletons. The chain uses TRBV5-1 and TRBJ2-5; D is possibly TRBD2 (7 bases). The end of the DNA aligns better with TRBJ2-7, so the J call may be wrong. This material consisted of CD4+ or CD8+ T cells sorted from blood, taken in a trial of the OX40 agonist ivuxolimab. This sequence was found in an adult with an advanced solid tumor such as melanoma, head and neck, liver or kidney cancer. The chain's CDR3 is CASRNRGGIPYEQYF. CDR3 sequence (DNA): TGCGCCAGCAGGAATAGGGGGGGTATTCCCTACGAGCAGTACTTC.